The T cell receptor (beta chain) under discussion was sequenced for a study of cytomegalovirus exposure and HLA in healthy donors. Findings and limits, study-wide: HLA allele associations emerged for about 18,000 TCR beta sequences in a later analysis, at 0.05 false discovery rate. Donors were assumed by presence/absence analyses to have roughly uniform sequencing depth. The authors later linked a missense DCLRE1C variant to TCR beta V- and J-gene trimming. Some TCR beta chains (over 150 of them) were listed as cytomegalovirus-associated.

As to this clone: Its antigen is still unknown.

Primers for the PCR totalled 60 Vbeta and 13 Jbeta. Only in-frame clones appear in the TCRdb table, and some are missing; sequencing was by immunoSEQ multiplex PCR. The sample records about 300,000 clones, roughly 85% being singletons. V lost 3 bases, J lost 1 base, and 13 bases lay in between. The CDR3 covers 15 residues. The V gene's germline CDR1 is SGHTA and CDR2 FQGNSA. The chain has TRBV7-2 and TRBJ2-7, with D perhaps matching TRBD2 (6 bases). Sequencing used PBMCs. This receptor was identified in a man aged 40-55 years in good health and CMV-seropositive. The CDR3 DNA follows: TGTGCCAGCAGCTTGGGGGACCGGGAGTCCTACGAGCAGTACTTC. Translation gives CASSLGDRESYEQYF.